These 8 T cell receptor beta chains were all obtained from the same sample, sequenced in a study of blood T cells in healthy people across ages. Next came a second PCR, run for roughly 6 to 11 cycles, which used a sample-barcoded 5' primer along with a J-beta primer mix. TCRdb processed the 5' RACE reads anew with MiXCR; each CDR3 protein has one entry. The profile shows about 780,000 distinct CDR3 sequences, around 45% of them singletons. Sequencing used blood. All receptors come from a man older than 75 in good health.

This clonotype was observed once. Written as DNA, the CDR3 is TGTGCCAGCAGTCGTAACTGGAACGAGCAGTACTTC. This gives the protein CASSRNWNEQYF. The gene calls are TRBV11-1 and TRBJ2-7; D remains unclear. The germline CDR1 and CDR2 sequences are SGHAT and FQDESV (reference sequence). The CDR3 is 12 amino acids. V was clipped by 6 bases and J by 5 bases, with 11 bases between them.

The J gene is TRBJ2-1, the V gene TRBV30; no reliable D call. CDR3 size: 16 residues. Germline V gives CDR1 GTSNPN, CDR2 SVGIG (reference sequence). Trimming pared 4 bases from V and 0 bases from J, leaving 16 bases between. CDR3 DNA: TGTGCCTGGAAGGCAGGAACTCCTAGCTCCTACAATGAGCAGTTCTTC. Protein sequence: CAWKAGTPSSYNEQFF.

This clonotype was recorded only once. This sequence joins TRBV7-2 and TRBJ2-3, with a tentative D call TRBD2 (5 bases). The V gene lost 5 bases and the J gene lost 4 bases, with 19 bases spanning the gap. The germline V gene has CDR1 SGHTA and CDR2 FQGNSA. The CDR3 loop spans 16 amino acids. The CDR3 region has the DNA TGTGCCAGCAGCATCTCCGGGATCGCGGTGGCAGATACGCAGTATTTT. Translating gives CASSISGIAVADTQYF.

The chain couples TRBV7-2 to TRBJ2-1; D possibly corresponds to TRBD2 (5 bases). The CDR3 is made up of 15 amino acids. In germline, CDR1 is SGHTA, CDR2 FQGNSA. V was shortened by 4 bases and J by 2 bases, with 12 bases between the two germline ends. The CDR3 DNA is TGTGCCAGCAGCTCTACTAGGCAACCCTACAATGAGCAGTTCTTC. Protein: CASSSTRQPYNEQFF.

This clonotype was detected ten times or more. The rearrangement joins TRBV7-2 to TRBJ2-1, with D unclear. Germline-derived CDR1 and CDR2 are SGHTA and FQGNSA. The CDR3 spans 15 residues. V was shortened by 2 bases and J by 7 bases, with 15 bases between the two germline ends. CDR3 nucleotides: TGTGCCAGCAGCTTACGTCATAACGGGCTGAATGAGCAGTTCTTC. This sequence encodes CASSLRHNGLNEQFF.

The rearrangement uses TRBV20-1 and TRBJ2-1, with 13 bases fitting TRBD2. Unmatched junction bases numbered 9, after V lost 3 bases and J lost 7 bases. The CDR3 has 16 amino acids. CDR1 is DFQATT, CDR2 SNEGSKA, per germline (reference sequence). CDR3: CSARKYGLAGANEQFF. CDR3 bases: TGCAGTGCTAGGAAATACGGACTAGCGGGAGCGAATGAGCAGTTCTTC.

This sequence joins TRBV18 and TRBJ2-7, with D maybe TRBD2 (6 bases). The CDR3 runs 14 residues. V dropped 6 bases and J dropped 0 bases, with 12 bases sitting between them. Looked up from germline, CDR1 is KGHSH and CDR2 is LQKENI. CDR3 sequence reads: CASSREQSSYEQYF. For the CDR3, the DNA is TGTGCCAGCTCGCGGGAACAGAGCTCCTACGAGCAGTACTTC.

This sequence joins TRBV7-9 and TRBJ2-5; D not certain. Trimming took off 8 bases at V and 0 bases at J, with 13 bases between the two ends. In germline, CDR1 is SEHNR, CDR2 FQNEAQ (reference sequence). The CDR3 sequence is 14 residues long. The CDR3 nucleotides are TGTGCCAGCGGGCCTTCACAGTACCAAGAGACCCAGTACTTC. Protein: CASGPSQYQETQYF.